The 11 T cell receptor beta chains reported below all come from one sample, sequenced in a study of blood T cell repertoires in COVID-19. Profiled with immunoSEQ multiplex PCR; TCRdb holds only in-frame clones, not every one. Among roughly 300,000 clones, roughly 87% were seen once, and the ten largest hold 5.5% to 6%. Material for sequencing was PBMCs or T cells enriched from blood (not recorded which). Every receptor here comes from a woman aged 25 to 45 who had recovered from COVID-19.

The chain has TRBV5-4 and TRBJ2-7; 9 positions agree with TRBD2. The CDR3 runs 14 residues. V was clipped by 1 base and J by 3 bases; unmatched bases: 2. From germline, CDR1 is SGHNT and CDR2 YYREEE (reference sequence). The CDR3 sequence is CASSLRAGGYEQYF. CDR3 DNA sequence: TGTGCCAGCAGCTTGCGAGCGGGGGGCTACGAGCAGTACTTC.

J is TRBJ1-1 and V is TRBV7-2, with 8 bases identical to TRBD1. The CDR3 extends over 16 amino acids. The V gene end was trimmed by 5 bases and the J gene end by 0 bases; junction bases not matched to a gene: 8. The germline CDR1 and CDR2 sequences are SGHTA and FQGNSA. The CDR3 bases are TGTGCCAGCAGCACCGGACAGGGAGACGTGAACACTGAAGCTTTCTTT. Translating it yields CASSTGQGDVNTEAFF.

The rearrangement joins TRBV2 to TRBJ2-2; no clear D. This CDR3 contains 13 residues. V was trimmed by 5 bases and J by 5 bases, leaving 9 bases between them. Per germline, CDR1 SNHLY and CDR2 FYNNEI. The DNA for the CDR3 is TGTGCCAGCAGTCGAACAAAGACCGGGGAGCTGTTTTTT. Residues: CASSRTKTGELFF.

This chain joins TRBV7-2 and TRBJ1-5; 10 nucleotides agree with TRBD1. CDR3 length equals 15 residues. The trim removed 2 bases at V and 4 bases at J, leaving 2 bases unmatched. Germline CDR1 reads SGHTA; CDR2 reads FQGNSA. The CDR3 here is CASSLRTGGNQPQHF. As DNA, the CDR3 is TGTGCCAGCAGCTTACGGACAGGGGGGAATCAGCCCCAGCATTTT. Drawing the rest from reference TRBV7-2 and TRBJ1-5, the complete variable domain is GAGVSQSPSNKVTEKGKDVELRCDPISGHTALYWYRQSLGQGLEFLIYFQGNSAPDKSGLPSDRFSAERTGGSVSTLTIQRTQQEDSAVYLCASSLRTGGNQPQHFGDGTRLSIL.

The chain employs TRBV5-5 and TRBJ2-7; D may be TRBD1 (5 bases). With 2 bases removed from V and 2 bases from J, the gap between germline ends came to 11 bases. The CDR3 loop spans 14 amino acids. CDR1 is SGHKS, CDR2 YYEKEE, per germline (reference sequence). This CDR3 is CASSFFDSAYEQYF. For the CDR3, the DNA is TGTGCCAGCAGCTTTTTCGACAGCGCCTACGAGCAGTACTTC.

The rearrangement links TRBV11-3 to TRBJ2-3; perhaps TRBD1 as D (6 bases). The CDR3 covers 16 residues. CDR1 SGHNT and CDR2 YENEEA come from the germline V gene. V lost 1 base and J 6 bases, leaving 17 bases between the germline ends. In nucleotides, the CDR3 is TGTGCCAGCAGCTTAGGTGTATTGGCAGGGGAGGATACGCAGTATTTT. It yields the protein CASSLGVLAGEDTQYF. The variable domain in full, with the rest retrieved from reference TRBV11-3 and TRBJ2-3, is EAGVVQSPRYKIIEKKQPVAFWCNPISGHNTLYWYLQNLGQGPELLIRYENEEAVDDSQLPKDRFSAERLKGVDSTLKIQPAELGDSAVYLCASSLGVLAGEDTQYFGPGTRLTVL.

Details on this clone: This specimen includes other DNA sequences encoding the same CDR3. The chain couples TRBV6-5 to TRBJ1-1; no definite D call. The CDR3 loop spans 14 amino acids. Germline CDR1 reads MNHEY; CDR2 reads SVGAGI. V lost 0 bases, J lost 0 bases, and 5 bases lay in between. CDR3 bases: TGTGCCAGCAGTTACTCAACGGTGAACACTGAAGCTTTCTTT. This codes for CASSYSTVNTEAFF.

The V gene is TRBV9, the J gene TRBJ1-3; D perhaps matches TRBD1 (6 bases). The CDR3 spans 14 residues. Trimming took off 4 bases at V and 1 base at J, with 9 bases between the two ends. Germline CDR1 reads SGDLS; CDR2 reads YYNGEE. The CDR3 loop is CASSPGDSGNTIYF. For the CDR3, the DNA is TGTGCCAGCAGCCCAGGGGATTCTGGAAACACCATATATTTT.

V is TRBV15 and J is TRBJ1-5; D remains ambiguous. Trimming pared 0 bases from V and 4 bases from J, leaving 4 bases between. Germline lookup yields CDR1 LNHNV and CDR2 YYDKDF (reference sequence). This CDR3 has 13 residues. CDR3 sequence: CATSRDRNQPQHF. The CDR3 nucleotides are TGTGCCACCAGCAGAGACCGTAATCAGCCCCAGCATTTT.

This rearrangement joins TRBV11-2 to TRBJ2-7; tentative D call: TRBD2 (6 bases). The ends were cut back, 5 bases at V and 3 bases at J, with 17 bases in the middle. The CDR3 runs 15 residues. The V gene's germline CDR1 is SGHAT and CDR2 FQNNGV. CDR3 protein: CASSVSRDSYYEQYF. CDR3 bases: TGTGCCAGCAGCGTATCCCGGGACTCATACTACGAGCAGTACTTC.

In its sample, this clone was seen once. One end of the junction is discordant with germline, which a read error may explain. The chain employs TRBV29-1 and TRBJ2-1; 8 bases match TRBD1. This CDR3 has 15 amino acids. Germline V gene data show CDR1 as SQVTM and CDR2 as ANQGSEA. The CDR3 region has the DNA TGCAGCGTTGAGCCAAGGACAGGGAATCTTGCTGAGCAGCTCTTC. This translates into CSVEPRTGNLAEQLF.